The rows below give T cell receptor beta chains drawn from one sample of a study of T cell changes during pregnancy in multiple sclerosis. The data were produced by immunoSEQ multiplex PCR, yet TCRdb's version contains in-frame clones alone and is incomplete. The sample gives some 59,000 clones, about 92% of which show up once; 6% to 7.5% is in the top ten. The sample in question was peripheral blood, obtained in the third trimester of pregnancy. The receptors were sampled from a female donor in good health, enrolled as a control in a pregnancy study. CDR3s include the opening cysteine and the closing phenylalanine or tryptophan. A D gene is named only where the DNA matches it firmly. Only part of the rows carry a size: once, few, many, or a class if the clone is expanded.

length: 15; J: TRBJ1-2; D: .; size: .; V: TRBV6-6; CDR3: CASSYSTGNNYGYTF; DNA: TGTGCCAGCAGTTACTCTACAGGAAATAACTATGGCTACACCTTC
length: 16; J: TRBJ2-2; D: TRBD1; size: .; V: TRBV11-3; CDR3: CASSHAGTVNTGELFF; DNA: TGTGCCAGCAGCCACGCCGGGACAGTTAACACCGGGGAGCTGTTTTTT
length: 15; J: TRBJ2-5; D: TRBD1; size: .; V: TRBV29-1; CDR3: CSVAGDRGPPETQYF; DNA: TGCAGCGTTGCCGGGGACAGGGGGCCACCAGAGACCCAGTACTTC
length: 15; J: TRBJ1-2; D: TRBD1; size: .; V: TRBV30; CDR3: CAWSSRGLGRYGYTF; DNA: TGTGCCTGGAGTAGCAGGGGGCTCGGTCGGTATGGCTACACCTTC
length: 14; J: TRBJ1-2; D: TRBD1; size: .; V: TRBV7-9; CDR3: CASSLGTQGDGYTF; DNA: TGTGCCAGCAGCTTAGGAACCCAGGGGGATGGCTACACCTTC
length: 11; J: TRBJ1-5; D: .; size: .; V: TRBV6-1; CDR3: CAIQGVGPQHF; DNA: TGTGCCATACAGGGAGTGGGGCCCCAGCATTTT
length: 13; J: TRBJ1-1; D: .; size: .; V: TRBV11-3; CDR3: CADVNRSTHEAFF; DNA: TGTGCCGACGTTAACAGGTCGACTCACGAAGCTTTCTTT
length: 12; J: TRBJ2-4; D: .; size: .; V: TRBV29-1; CDR3: CSVVKGKNIQYF; DNA: TGCAGCGTTGTGAAGGGGAAAAACATTCAGTACTTC
length: 16; J: TRBJ1-1; D: TRBD1; size: .; V: TRBV5-1; CDR3: CASSVGQGGLYTEAFF; DNA: TGCGCCAGCAGCGTAGGACAGGGAGGACTTTACACTGAAGCTTTCTTT
length: 16; J: TRBJ1-6; D: TRBD1; size: .; V: TRBV4-2; CDR3: CASSPPRTGAGSPLHF; DNA: TGTGCCAGCAGCCCCCCTCGGACAGGGGCTGGTTCACCCCTCCACTTT
length: 13; J: TRBJ2-5; D: .; size: once; V: TRBV6-1; CDR3: CASSLWERETQYF; DNA: TGTGCCAGCAGTTTATGGGAGAGAGAGACCCAGTACTTC
length: 15; J: TRBJ1-2; D: TRBD1; size: .; V: TRBV18; CDR3: CASSPNPTGLDGYTF; DNA: TGTGCCAGCTCACCAAATCCGACAGGGTTGGATGGCTACACCTTC
length: 14; J: TRBJ2-7; D: .; size: .; V: TRBV9; CDR3: CASSVGVGADEQYF; DNA: TGTGCCAGCAGCGTAGGTGTGGGGGCGGACGAGCAGTACTTC
length: 15; J: TRBJ2-3; D: TRBD2; size: once; V: TRBV13; CDR3: CASSLRGGNTDTQYF; DNA: TGTGCCAGCAGCTTGCGGGGGGGAAACACAGATACGCAGTATTTT
length: 15; J: TRBJ1-2; D: .; size: .; V: TRBV30; CDR3: CAWSVSGVGTYGYTF; DNA: TGTGCCTGGAGTGTATCAGGGGTGGGGACCTATGGCTACACCTTC
length: 15; J: TRBJ2-4; D: .; size: .; V: TRBV11-1; CDR3: CASSPLGGDKNIQYF; DNA: TGTGCCAGCAGCCCCCTGGGGGGTGACAAAAACATTCAGTACTTC
length: 13; J: TRBJ1-2; D: .; size: .; V: TRBV5-6; CDR3: CASSSDSIYGYTF; DNA: TGTGCCAGCAGCTCCGACAGCATCTATGGCTACACCTTC
length: 13; J: TRBJ2-7; D: TRBD1; size: .; V: TRBV29-1; CDR3: CSGKRDRDYEQYF; DNA: TGCAGCGGGAAAAGGGACAGGGACTACGAGCAGTACTTC
length: 11; J: TRBJ2-7; D: .; size: .; V: TRBV29-1; CDR3: CSVGGSYEQYF; DNA: TGCAGCGTTGGTGGGAGCTACGAGCAGTACTTC
length: 13; J: TRBJ2-1; D: TRBD2; size: .; V: TRBV30; CDR3: CAWRASGYNEQFF; DNA: TGTGCCTGGAGGGCTAGCGGCTACAATGAGCAGTTCTTC
length: 18; J: TRBJ2-2; D: TRBD1; size: .; V: TRBV5-1; CDR3: CASRIGLAGQGDTGELFF; DNA: TGCGCCAGCAGAATCGGCCTCGCAGGACAGGGAGATACCGGGGAGCTGTTTTTT
length: 14; J: TRBJ2-7; D: TRBD2; size: .; V: TRBV19; CDR3: CASSPGLAAYEQYF; DNA: TGTGCCAGTAGTCCGGGACTAGCGGCCTACGAGCAGTACTTC
length: 17; J: TRBJ2-3; D: TRBD2; size: .; V: TRBV5-5; CDR3: CASSLLAGRGSTDTQYF; DNA: TGTGCCAGCAGCTTGCTAGCGGGACGAGGGAGCACAGATACGCAGTATTTT
length: 15; J: TRBJ1-1; D: .; size: .; V: TRBV7-2; CDR3: CASSLIGGTNTEAFF; DNA: TGTGCCAGCAGCTTAATCGGGGGGACGAACACTGAAGCTTTCTTT
length: 16; J: TRBJ1-2; D: .; size: .; V: TRBV7-9; CDR3: CASTNSQDWGFYGYTF; DNA: TGTGCCAGCACCAATTCCCAGGACTGGGGATTTTATGGCTACACCTTC
length: 15; J: TRBJ1-1; D: TRBD1; size: .; V: TRBV5-4; CDR3: CASSLGQGLGTEAFF; DNA: TGTGCCAGCAGCTTGGGACAGGGCTTGGGCACTGAAGCTTTCTTT
length: 13; J: TRBJ2-1; D: .; size: .; V: TRBV5-4; CDR3: CASSLAGPNEQFF; DNA: TGTGCCAGCAGCTTGGCCGGTCCGAACGAGCAGTTCTTC
length: 16; J: TRBJ1-5; D: .; size: .; V: TRBV19; CDR3: CASSIAGMRSNQPQHF; DNA: TGTGCCAGTAGTATAGCAGGGATGAGGAGCAATCAGCCCCAGCATTTT
length: 14; J: TRBJ2-7; D: .; size: .; V: TRBV19; CDR3: CASSKGGRDYEQYF; DNA: TGTGCCAGTAGTAAGGGGGGGAGGGACTACGAGCAGTACTTC
length: 15; J: TRBJ2-3; D: TRBD2; size: .; V: TRBV5-5; CDR3: CASSQEGGAPDTQYF; DNA: TGTGCCAGCAGCCAAGAGGGAGGGGCCCCAGATACGCAGTATTTT
length: 14; J: TRBJ1-1; D: TRBD1; size: .; V: TRBV7-2; CDR3: CASSRSQGGTEAFF; DNA: TGTGCCAGCAGCCGAAGCCAGGGGGGCACTGAAGCTTTCTTT
length: 16; J: TRBJ1-5; D: .; size: .; V: TRBV10-3; CDR3: CAISEGQGHSNQPQHF; DNA: TGTGCCATCAGTGAGGGGCAGGGACATAGCAATCAGCCCCAGCATTTT
length: 13; J: TRBJ1-2; D: .; size: few; V: TRBV6-5; CDR3: CASSYSASYGYTF; DNA: TGTGCCAGCAGTTACTCGGCCAGCTATGGCTACACCTTC
length: 13; J: TRBJ1-1; D: .; size: .; V: TRBV30; CDR3: CAWSVQMNTEAFF; DNA: TGTGCCTGGAGTGTCCAAATGAACACTGAAGCTTTCTTT
length: 20; J: TRBJ2-2; D: TRBD2; size: .; V: TRBV5-1; CDR3: CASSRSTRTSGGASIGELFF; DNA: TGCGCCAGCAGCCGCTCGACCAGGACTAGCGGGGGGGCGTCTATCGGGGAGCTGTTTTTT
length: 14; J: TRBJ1-2; D: .; size: few; V: TRBV4-1; CDR3: CASSHIQGRNGYTF; DNA: TGCGCCAGCAGCCACATACAGGGTCGAAACGGCTACACCTTC
length: 11; J: TRBJ1-1; D: .; size: .; V: TRBV20-1; CDR3: CSATGNTEAFF; DNA: TGCAGTGCTACGGGGAACACTGAAGCTTTCTTT
length: 14; J: TRBJ1-1; D: .; size: .; V: TRBV5-8; CDR3: CASSSQPPGVEAFF; DNA: TGTGCCAGCAGTTCTCAACCCCCAGGGGTTGAAGCTTTCTTT
length: 13; J: TRBJ1-1; D: .; size: .; V: TRBV19; CDR3: CASSAEPWSEAFF; DNA: TGTGCCAGTAGTGCAGAACCCTGGTCAGAAGCTTTCTTT
length: 15; J: TRBJ1-3; D: TRBD1; size: .; V: TRBV19; CDR3: CASSIDWTGGYTIYF; DNA: TGTGCCAGTAGTATAGATTGGACAGGGGGATACACCATATATTTT
length: 16; J: TRBJ2-5; D: .; size: .; V: TRBV11-3; CDR3: CASSPRLPGVKETQYF; DNA: TGTGCCAGCAGCCCCCGACTGCCGGGGGTAAAAGAGACCCAGTACTTC
length: 15; J: TRBJ2-7; D: .; size: .; V: TRBV5-6; CDR3: CASSLPGTPAYEQYF; DNA: TGTGCCAGCAGCTTGCCCGGGACACCGGCCTACGAGCAGTACTTC
length: 17; J: TRBJ2-3; D: TRBD2; size: once; V: TRBV6-4; CDR3: CASSDSTSGGGTDTQYF; DNA: TGTGCCAGCAGTGACTCGACTAGCGGGGGGGGCACAGATACGCAGTATTTT
length: 15; J: TRBJ2-7; D: TRBD2; size: .; V: TRBV7-9; CDR3: CASSLLQRGYYEQYF; DNA: TGTGCCAGCAGCTTACTGCAGCGGGGATACTACGAGCAGTACTTC
length: 13; J: TRBJ1-1; D: TRBD1; size: once; V: TRBV7-9; CDR3: CAGDRGSGTEAFF; DNA: TGTGCCGGAGACAGGGGGTCGGGGACTGAAGCTTTCTTT
length: 18; J: TRBJ1-1; D: .; size: once; V: TRBV5-1; CDR3: CASSSAVDGRLMNTEAFF; DNA: TGCGCCAGCAGCTCGGCGGTCGACGGCCGGTTAATGAACACTGAAGCTTTCTTT
length: 18; J: TRBJ2-7; D: TRBD2; size: .; V: TRBV27; CDR3: CASSLFSGTTSVWNEQYF; DNA: TGTGCCAGCAGTTTATTTAGCGGGACAACGAGCGTATGGAACGAGCAGTACTTC
length: 14; J: TRBJ1-1; D: .; size: .; V: TRBV11-3; CDR3: CASSLQGKNTEAFF; DNA: TGTGCCAGCAGCTTACAGGGGAAAAACACTGAAGCTTTCTTT
length: 17; J: TRBJ2-5; D: TRBD2; size: .; V: TRBV25-1; CDR3: CASSPGLAGSLGATQYF; DNA: TGTGCCAGCAGTCCGGGACTAGCGGGCTCTCTCGGAGCGACCCAGTACTTC
length: 16; J: TRBJ2-1; D: TRBD2; size: .; V: TRBV11-2; CDR3: CASTYPFGREYQEQFF; DNA: TGTGCCAGCACTTACCCCTTTGGGCGGGAGTATCAGGAGCAGTTCTTC
length: 14; J: TRBJ1-2; D: TRBD1; size: .; V: TRBV6-5; CDR3: CASSYRRQGYGYTF; DNA: TGTGCCAGCAGTTACCGGCGACAGGGCTATGGCTACACCTTC
length: 15; J: TRBJ1-3; D: .; size: .; V: TRBV6-5; CDR3: CASSYSGGSGNTIYF; DNA: TGTGCCAGCAGTTACTCGGGAGGCTCTGGAAACACCATATATTTT
length: 15; J: TRBJ1-1; D: .; size: .; V: TRBV28; CDR3: CASSLSPGGNTEAFF; DNA: TGTGCCAGCAGTTTATCTCCGGGTGGGAACACTGAAGCTTTCTTT